The 20 T cell receptor beta chains in this list originate from one sample, sequenced in a study of cytomegalovirus exposure and HLA in healthy donors. PCR primers comprised 60 Vbeta and 13 Jbeta primers. Data came from immunoSEQ multiplex PCR; TCRdb stores just in-frame clones and leaves some out. This table holds around 110,000 clones, around 75% found once. The sample was PBMCs. The receptor set was obtained from a female donor in good health and CMV-seronegative.

This chain joins TRBV13 and TRBJ2-7; 8 nucleotides agree with TRBD2. The CDR3 covers 16 residues. Germline-derived CDR1 and CDR2 are PRHDT and FYEKMQ (reference sequence). Trimming removed 0 bases from V and 3 bases from J; junction bases left unmatched: 7. The CDR3 DNA reads TGTGCCAGCAGCTTAGGCCGGGGGGGAGTATTCTACGAGCAGTACTTC. This gives the protein CASSLGRGGVFYEQYF.

V is TRBV5-1 and J is TRBJ2-1; TRBD2 matches 8 bases. The CDR3 covers 16 residues. V gave up 0 bases and J gave up 6 bases; unmatched junction bases: 8. In germline, CDR1 is SGHRS, CDR2 YFSETQ. The CDR3 DNA is TGCGCCAGCAGCTTGGGTAGCGGGGACGGAGGCAATGAGCAGTTCTTC. Translated: CASSLGSGDGGNEQFF.

This clone was counted a few times. The chain has TRBV6-5 and TRBJ2-7, with a possible D match to TRBD2 (6 bases). CDR1 and CDR2 (germline): MNHEY, SVGAGI. Deletions cut 0 bases from V and 1 base from J, with 13 bases between. The CDR3 totals 16 residues. In DNA form, the CDR3 reads TGTGCCAGCAGTTACTCGGTGGGAGGTCCTTCCTACGAGCAGTACTTC. It yields the protein CASSYSVGGPSYEQYF.

This chain joins TRBV28 and TRBJ1-1; D gene ambiguous. Germline-derived CDR1 and CDR2 are MDHEN and SYDVKM. This CDR3 region has 13 residues. V shed 6 bases and J shed 10 bases, with 18 bases lying between them. The DNA for the CDR3 is TGTGCCAGCAGGTACTCCGGGGTGACAACAGCTTTCTTT. Translated, it gives CASRYSGVTTAFF.

The V call is TRBV2, the J call TRBJ2-7, with 12 bases aligning to TRBD2. Trimming at V came to 0 bases and at J to 7 bases, leaving 10 bases not matched to a gene. This CDR3 has 17 amino acids. The germline gives CDR1 SNHLY, CDR2 FYNNEI. The CDR3 DNA reads TGTGCCAGCAGTGAAGCGACGCTAGCGGGAGGGCCCTGGGAGCAGTACTTC. This codes for CASSEATLAGGPWEQYF.

The sample holds one count of this clone. The chain uses TRBV2 and TRBJ2-1; 8 nucleotides align to TRBD1. The CDR3 length is 12 residues. V shed 7 bases and J 8 bases; nucleotides not matched to a gene: 4. Germline assignment: CDR1 SNHLY and CDR2 FYNNEI. The chain's CDR3 is CASIRDRYEQFF. DNA for the CDR3: TGTGCCAGCATCAGGGACAGGTATGAGCAGTTCTTC.

This clone appeared a single time. The V and J genes are TRBV5-1 and TRBJ2-5, with TRBD2 matching 8 bases. The CDR3 sequence is 15 residues long. In germline, CDR1 is SGHRS, CDR2 YFSETQ. V was pared by 3 bases and J by 2 bases, with 6 bases of the junction left unmatched. As DNA, the CDR3 is TGCGCCAGCAGCTCCTCGAGCGGGAGACAAGAGACCCAGTACTTC. Protein: CASSSSSGRQETQYF.

This clone has a single count. CDR3 nucleotides: TGTGCCAGCAGGGGGAAACAACTAGCGTCTCACAATGAGCAGTTCTTC. This gives the protein CASRGKQLASHNEQFF. This chain uses TRBV2 with TRBJ2-1; 7 nucleotides agree with TRBD2. CDR3 length: 16 residues. Germline V gene data show CDR1 as SNHLY and CDR2 as FYNNEI. V shed 6 bases and J 5 bases; nucleotides not matched to a gene: 13.

V gene TRBV5-4 combines with J gene TRBJ2-1; 10 bases fit TRBD1. The V gene end was trimmed by 4 bases and the J gene end by 5 bases; junction bases not matched to a gene: 6. Per the germline V gene, CDR1 is SGHNT and CDR2 is YYREEE (reference sequence). The CDR3 loop spans 15 amino acids. The CDR3 DNA sequence: TGTGCCAGCAGCCCGGGACAGGGGCGAAACAATGAGCAGTTCTTC. This gives the protein CASSPGQGRNNEQFF.

The chain uses TRBV29-1 and TRBJ2-3; D may be TRBD2 (6 bases). The length of the CDR3 is 15 residues. CDR1 is SQVTM, CDR2 ANQGSEA, per germline. V shed 1 base and J shed 4 bases, with 15 bases lying between them. The CDR3 nucleotides are TGCAGCGTTGAAGCATATAAGGAGGGTGCAGATACGCAGTATTTT. Its protein is CSVEAYKEGADTQYF.

The V gene is TRBV29-1, the J gene TRBJ2-2, with 7 bases lining up with TRBD1. In germline, CDR1 is SQVTM, CDR2 ANQGSEA. The CDR3 is 14 residues long. J lost 0 bases, V lost 4 bases, and 2 bases had no gene match. CDR3: CSVGQGANTGELFF. CDR3 in DNA: TGCAGCGTTGGCCAGGGGGCGAACACCGGGGAGCTGTTTTTT.

This clone was detected only once. V usage is TRBV29-1 and J usage is TRBJ2-7, with D tentatively TRBD2 (5 bases). V was cut by 2 bases and J by 6 bases, with 14 bases left in between. CDR3 size: 13 residues. Per germline, CDR1 SQVTM and CDR2 ANQGSEA. The CDR3 loop reads CSVEPLVGGEQYF. In nucleotides, the CDR3 is TGCAGCGTTGAACCCTTAGTCGGAGGCGAGCAGTACTTC.

V usage is TRBV7-9 and J usage is TRBJ2-3; 11 bases align to TRBD2. The CDR3 is 15 amino acids. The ends lost 5 bases at V and 5 bases at J; junction bases unmatched: 6. Germline assignment: CDR1 SEHNR and CDR2 FQNEAQ (reference sequence). As DNA, the CDR3 is TGTGCCAGCAGCGCCGATGGACTAGCGGGAGATACGCAGTATTTT. Translation gives CASSADGLAGDTQYF. The entire variable domain, with the rest obtained from reference TRBV7-9 and TRBJ2-3, is as follows: DTGVSQNPRHKITKRGQNVTFRCDPISEHNRLYWYRQTLGQGPEFLTYFQNEAQLEKSRLLSDRFSAERPKGSFSTLEIQRTEQGDSAMYLCASSADGLAGDTQYFGPGTRLTVL.

The rearrangement links TRBV6-1 to TRBJ2-7; D unresolved. V shed 6 bases and J shed 2 bases, with 8 bases lying between them. Germline values: CDR1 MNHNS, CDR2 SASEGT. The CDR3 is 12 amino acids. In DNA, the CDR3 is TGTGCCAGCAGCTGGCGGACCTACGAGCAGTACTTC. It translates to CASSWRTYEQYF.

This chain links TRBV9 with TRBJ2-5, with 12 positions matching TRBD2. Germline loops: CDR1 SGDLS, CDR2 YYNGEE. CDR3 length equals 16 residues. V shed 1 base and J 5 bases; nucleotides not matched to a gene: 6. CDR3 DNA sequence: TGTGCCAGCAGCGTACCTAGCGGGAGGGAGGAGGAGACCCAGTACTTC. Its translation: CASSVPSGREEETQYF.

This clone was seen just once. The V and J genes are TRBV7-2 and TRBJ2-7; the match to TRBD2 covers 7 bases. V was clipped by 2 bases and J by 0 bases; unmatched bases: 4. Germline assignment: CDR1 SGHTA and CDR2 FQGNSA. CDR3 length: 15 amino acids. The CDR3 sequence is CASSLSGTYSYEQYF. The CDR3 DNA reads as TGTGCCAGCAGCTTAAGCGGGACTTACTCCTACGAGCAGTACTTC.

The chain joins TRBV27 to TRBJ2-3; D is undetermined. Trimming cost V 4 bases and J 0 bases, with 11 bases left between them. CDR1 MNHEY and CDR2 SMNVEV come from the germline V gene (reference sequence). This CDR3 contains 15 residues. CDR3 sequence: CASSYASTSTDTQYF. CDR3 nucleotides: TGTGCCAGCAGTTACGCGAGTACTAGCACAGATACGCAGTATTTT.

This chain joins TRBV5-5 and TRBJ2-2; TRBD2 agrees at 8 bases. J was trimmed by 4 bases and V by 4 bases; bases with no gene match: 21. The germline V gene encodes CDR1 SGHKS and CDR2 YYEKEE (reference sequence). CDR3 length equals 20 residues. The CDR3 DNA reads as TGTGCCAGCAGCCCTCGTTTCGGCCGGGAGGGCCTAAGAAGCACCGGGGAGCTGTTTTTT. This encodes CASSPRFGREGLRSTGELFF.

There are a few counts of this clone. The chain combines TRBV5-8 with TRBJ2-6; no reliable D call. V lost 4 bases and J lost 0, with 11 bases in between. The CDR3 sequence is 16 residues long. Germline V gene sequence: CDR1 SGHTS, CDR2 YDEGEE. The CDR3 region is CASSARLDSGANVLTF. The CDR3, as DNA: TGTGCCAGCAGCGCTAGGCTAGACTCTGGGGCCAACGTCCTGACTTTC.

The chain has TRBV5-6 and TRBJ2-3; D is possibly TRBD1 (5 bases). Germline V gene lookup returns CDR1 SGHDT and CDR2 YYEEEE. V was shortened by 4 bases and J by 6 bases, with 12 bases between the two germline ends. The CDR3 covers 13 residues. The CDR3 nucleotides read TGTGCCAGCAGCGGGGCAGGGTGGGATACGCAGTATTTT. It translates to CASSGAGWDTQYF.